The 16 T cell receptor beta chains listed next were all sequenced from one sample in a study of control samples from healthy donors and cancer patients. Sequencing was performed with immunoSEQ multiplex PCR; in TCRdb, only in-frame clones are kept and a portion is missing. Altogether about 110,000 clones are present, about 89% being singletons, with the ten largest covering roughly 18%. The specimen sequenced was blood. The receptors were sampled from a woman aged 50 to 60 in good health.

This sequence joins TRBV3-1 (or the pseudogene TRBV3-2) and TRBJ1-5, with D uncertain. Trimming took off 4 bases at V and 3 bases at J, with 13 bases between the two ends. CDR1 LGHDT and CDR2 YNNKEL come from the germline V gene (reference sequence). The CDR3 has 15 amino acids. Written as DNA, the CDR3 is TGTGCCAGCAGCCCGATCGGAAGCGACAATCAGCCCCAGCATTTT. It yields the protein CASSPIGSDNQPQHF.

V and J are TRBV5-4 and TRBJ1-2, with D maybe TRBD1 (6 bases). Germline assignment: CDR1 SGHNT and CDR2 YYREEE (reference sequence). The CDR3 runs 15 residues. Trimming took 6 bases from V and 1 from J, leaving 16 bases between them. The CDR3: CASTPGFRGNYGYTF. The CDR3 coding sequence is TGTGCCAGCACCCCAGGATTCAGGGGTAACTATGGCTACACCTTC.

CDR3 coding DNA: TGTGCCAGCAGTTTGTTAGGGACAGGCACTGAAGCTTTCTTT. It is translated as CASSLLGTGTEAFF. The chain uses TRBV27 and TRBJ1-1; TRBD1 aligns across 8 bases. CDR3 size: 14 residues. Germline lookup yields CDR1 MNHEY and CDR2 SMNVEV (reference sequence). The junction had 4 bases not matched to a gene; V was cut back by 3 bases and J by 4 bases.

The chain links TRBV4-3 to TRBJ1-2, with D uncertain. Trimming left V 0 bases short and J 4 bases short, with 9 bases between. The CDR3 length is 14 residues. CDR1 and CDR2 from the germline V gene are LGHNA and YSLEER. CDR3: CASSQDRTGYGYTF. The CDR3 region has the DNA TGCGCCAGCAGCCAAGATCGGACGGGCTATGGCTACACCTTC.

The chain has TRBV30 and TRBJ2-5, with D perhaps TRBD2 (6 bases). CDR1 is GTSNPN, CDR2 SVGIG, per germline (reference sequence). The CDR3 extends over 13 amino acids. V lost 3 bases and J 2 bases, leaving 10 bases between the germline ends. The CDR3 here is CAWRLAEQETQYF. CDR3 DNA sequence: TGTGCCTGGAGGTTAGCGGAACAAGAGACCCAGTACTTC.

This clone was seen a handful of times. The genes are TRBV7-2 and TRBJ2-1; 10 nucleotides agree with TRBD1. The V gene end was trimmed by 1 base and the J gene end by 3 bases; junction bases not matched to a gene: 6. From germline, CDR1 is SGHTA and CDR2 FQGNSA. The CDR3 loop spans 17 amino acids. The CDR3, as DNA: TGTGCCAGCAGCTTAGTCGGGACAGGGGCCCTCTACAATGAGCAGTTCTTC. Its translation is CASSLVGTGALYNEQFF.

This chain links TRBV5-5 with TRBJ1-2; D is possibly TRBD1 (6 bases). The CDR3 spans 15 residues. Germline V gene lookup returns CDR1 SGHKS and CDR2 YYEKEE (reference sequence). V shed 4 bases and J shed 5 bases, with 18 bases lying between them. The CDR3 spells CASSPGLGQGYGYTF. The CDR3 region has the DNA TGTGCCAGCAGCCCGGGGTTGGGACAAGGATATGGCTACACCTTC. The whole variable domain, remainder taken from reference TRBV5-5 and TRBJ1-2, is DAGVTQSPTHLIKTRGQQVTLRCSPISGHKSVSWYQQVLGQGPQFIFQYYEKEERGRGNFPDRFSARQFPNYSSELNVNALLLGDSALYLCASSPGLGQGYGYTFGSGTRLTVV.

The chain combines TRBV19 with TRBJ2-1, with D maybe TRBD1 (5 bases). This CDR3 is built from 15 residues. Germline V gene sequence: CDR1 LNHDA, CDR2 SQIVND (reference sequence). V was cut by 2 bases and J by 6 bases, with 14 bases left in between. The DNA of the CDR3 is TGTGCCAGTAGTATACAAACAGGATGGGGCAATGAGCAGTTCTTC. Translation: CASSIQTGWGNEQFF.

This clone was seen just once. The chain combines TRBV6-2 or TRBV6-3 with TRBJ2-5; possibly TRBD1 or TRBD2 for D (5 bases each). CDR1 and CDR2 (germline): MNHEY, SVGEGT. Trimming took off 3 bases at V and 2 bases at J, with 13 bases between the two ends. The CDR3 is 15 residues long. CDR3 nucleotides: TGTGCCAGCAGTTATTCGGGACCGATACAAGAGACCCAGTACTTC. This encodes CASSYSGPIQETQYF.

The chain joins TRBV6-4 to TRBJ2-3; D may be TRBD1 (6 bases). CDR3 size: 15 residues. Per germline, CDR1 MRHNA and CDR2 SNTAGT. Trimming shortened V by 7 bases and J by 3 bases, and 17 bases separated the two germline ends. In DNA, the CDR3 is TGTGCCAGCACGGTCAACTGGGGGCCAACAGATACGCAGTATTTT. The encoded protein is CASTVNWGPTDTQYF.

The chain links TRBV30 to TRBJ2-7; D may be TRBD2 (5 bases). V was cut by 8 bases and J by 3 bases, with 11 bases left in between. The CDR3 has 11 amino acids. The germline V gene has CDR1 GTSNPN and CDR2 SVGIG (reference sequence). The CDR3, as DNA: TGTGCCGGGCGGAGGAACTACGAGCAGTACTTC. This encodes CAGRRNYEQYF.

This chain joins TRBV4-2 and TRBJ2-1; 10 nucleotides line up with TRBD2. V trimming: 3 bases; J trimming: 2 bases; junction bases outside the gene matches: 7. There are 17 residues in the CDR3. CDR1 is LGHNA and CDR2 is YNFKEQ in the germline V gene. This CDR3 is CASSHRWTSGAYNEQFF. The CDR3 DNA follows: TGTGCCAGCAGCCACCGATGGACTAGCGGTGCCTACAATGAGCAGTTCTTC.

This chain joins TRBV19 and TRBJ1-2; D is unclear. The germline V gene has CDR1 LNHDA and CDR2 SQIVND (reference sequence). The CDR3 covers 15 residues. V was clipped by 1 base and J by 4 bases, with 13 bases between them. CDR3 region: CASSIVKGAAYGYTF. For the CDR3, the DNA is TGTGCCAGTAGTATAGTAAAGGGAGCGGCCTATGGCTACACCTTC.

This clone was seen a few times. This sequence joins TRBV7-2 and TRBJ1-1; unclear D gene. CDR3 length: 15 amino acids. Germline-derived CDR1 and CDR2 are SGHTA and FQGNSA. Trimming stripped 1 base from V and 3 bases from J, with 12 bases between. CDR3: CASSLGLRGDTEAFF. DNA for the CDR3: TGTGCCAGCAGCTTAGGACTTAGAGGAGACACTGAAGCTTTCTTT.

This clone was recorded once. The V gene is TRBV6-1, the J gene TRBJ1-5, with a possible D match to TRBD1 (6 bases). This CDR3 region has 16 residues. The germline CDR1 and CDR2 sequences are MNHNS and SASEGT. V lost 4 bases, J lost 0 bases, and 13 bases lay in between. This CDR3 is CASSGEGGNSNQPQHF. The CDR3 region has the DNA TGTGCCAGCAGTGGGGAAGGGGGAAATAGCAATCAGCCCCAGCATTTT.

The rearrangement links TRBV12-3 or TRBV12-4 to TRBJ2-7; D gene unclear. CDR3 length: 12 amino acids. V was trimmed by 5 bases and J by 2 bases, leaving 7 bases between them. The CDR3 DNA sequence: TGTGCCAGCAGTCCCTCCGCCTACGAGCAGTACTTC. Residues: CASSPSAYEQYF.